This T cell receptor (beta chain) was profiled in a study of T cells in Graves' hyperthyroidism and ophthalmopathy. The germline CDR1 and CDR2 sequences are KGHSH and LQKENI. This CDR3 has 15 amino acids. The V and J ends lost 6 bases and 2 bases respectively, with 13 bases between them. This clonotype was recorded at least ten times. Its antigen is as yet unknown. Based on clinical symptoms, serum thyroxine and TRAb, thyroid ultrasound and orbital computed tomography, diagnoses were reached. TCR beta CDR3 regions were amplified from RNA. The study used the HTBI primer set for a first-round RT-PCR of the TCR CDR3. TCRdb re-called the multiplex PCR reads through MiXCR, storing one row per CDR3 protein. The sample lists 600,000 to 850,000 distinct CDR3 sequences, about 19% occurring once. Notes on the study in general: Blood samples included most of the expanded thyroid clonotypes exceeding 0.001.

The sequencing sample was made of blood. The chain carries TRBV18 and TRBJ1-4; D is unresolved. The sequence was collected from a woman aged 45 to 65 with Graves' hyperthyroidism that later progressed to Graves' ophthalmopathy. This CDR3 reads CASSPTQGTNEKLFF. CDR3 coding DNA: TGTGCCAGCTCGCCGACACAAGGGACTAATGAAAAACTGTTTTTT.